This T cell receptor (beta chain) is from a study of blood T cell repertoires in COVID-19. At the level of the study: Samples representing acute and convalescent COVID-19 were sourced from the United States, Italy and Spain.

Trimming pared 5 bases from V and 7 bases from J, leaving 17 bases between. Germline CDR1 reads SEHNR; CDR2 reads FQNEAQ (reference sequence). This CDR3 has 14 residues. Participant-reported clinical history was the basis for cohort assignment. Source study methods: Reference gene primers were amplified, and this amplification served to estimate nucleated cell counts. Some clones are missing from TCRdb's copy, which holds only in-frame ones; the method was immunoSEQ multiplex PCR. D and trimming come from the DNA, and the V and J calls and clone size come from that table. The sample contains some 250,000 clones, just over 90% of which appear only once. This clone showed up just once.

The sequence was collected from a woman between 40 and 55 years old with acute COVID-19. What was sequenced was PBMCs or T cells enriched from blood (not recorded which). This sequence joins TRBV7-9 and TRBJ1-2, with D tentatively TRBD1 (6 bases). The CDR3 DNA reads TGTGCCAGCAGCGTGGACAGCGGTACCTCTGGCTACACCTTC. Encoded protein: CASSVDSGTSGYTF.